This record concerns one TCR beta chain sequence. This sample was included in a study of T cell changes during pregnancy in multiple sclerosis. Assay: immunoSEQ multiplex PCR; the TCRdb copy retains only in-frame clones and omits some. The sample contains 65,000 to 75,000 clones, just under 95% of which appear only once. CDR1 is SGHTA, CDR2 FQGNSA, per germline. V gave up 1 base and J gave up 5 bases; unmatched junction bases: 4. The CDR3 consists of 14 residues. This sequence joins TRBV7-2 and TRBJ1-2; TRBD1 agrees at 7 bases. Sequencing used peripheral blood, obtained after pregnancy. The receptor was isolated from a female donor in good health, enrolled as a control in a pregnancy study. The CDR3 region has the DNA TGTGCCAGCAGCTTAGGGACAGGTCATTATGGCTACACCTTC. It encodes CASSLGTGHYGYTF.